This T cell receptor beta chain was found in a study of cytomegalovirus exposure and HLA in healthy donors (dated by TCRdb to 2016 to 2017). About the full investigation: A later analysis indicated that the roughly 120 validation repertoires were generated on the platform also employed for the 700 or so repertoires of the first cohort. The aim of the study was to test whether cataloging public T cell receptors could identify signatures of past pathogen exposure. Besides the first cohort of approximately 710 subjects, a separate validation cohort made up of some 110 different subjects was used. The study combined high-throughput TCR immunosequencing, statistical association of individual TCRs with disease status, and machine learning to predict cytomegalovirus infection status. Findings and caveats that apply to the study as a whole: In a later analysis, TCRs clustered in the first cohort were found to also tend to co-occur in the roughly 120 validation repertoires, with 90% to 95% of cluster scores above 0. Cytomegalovirus status was reported to be diagnosed by the classifier with high specificity and sensitivity in both the original and validation cohorts. A later analysis lacked HLA typing for the validation cohort, so it scored co-occurrence in that cohort across all 120 repertoires. Most TCR sequences were seen in very few donors, while some public TCRs were found in many individuals. A few of the identified cytomegalovirus-associated TCR beta chains were confirmed in vitro to be specific for cytomegalovirus antigens. The study gave a list of more than 150 TCR beta chains associated with cytomegalovirus. The authors suggested that the approach could potentially be extended to other disease states and immunological phenotypes.

Turning to this clone: This receptor's antigen is unknown. No much larger clonotype is one base removed from it; base qualities were not supplied.

The library was produced with the immunoSEQ multiplex PCR assay. As for how the authors treated the data: A statistical classification framework was built to diagnose cytomegalovirus status from the catalog of TCR beta chain sequences. The immuneACCESS repertoire file appears here via TCRdb, limited to in-frame rearrangements. These files lack a portion of the clones; in checked studies, under half of the deficit traces to unresolved V genes, and the cause of the others is not known. V and J calls and clone size follow that table, whereas D and trimming were derived from the DNA. For this sample there are tens of thousands of clones; roughly 90% appear just once. 3% to 4% of the sample comes from the top ten. The donors belonged to the validation cohort of over a hundred subjects, which was separate from the approximately 700-subject first cohort. From the germline V gene (reference sequence), CDR1 is SGHNT and CDR2 is YYREEE. Relative to germline, V is 0 bases shorter and J is 6 bases shorter, with 15 bases between their ends. Reading from cysteine to phenylalanine, the CDR3 counts 15 amino acids. The sequence is cut down to CDR3 DNA, 45 bases in frame from base 1.

What was sequenced was PBMCs. The TCR sequence derives from a young woman in good health and CMV-seropositive. The V gene is TRBV5-4 and the J gene is TRBJ1-2, with a tentative D gene TRBD1 over 6 matching bases. The nucleotide sequence is TGTGCCAGCAGCTTGGCCGGTCAGGGGAGCAATGGCTACACCTTC. The resulting protein is CASSLAGQGSNGYTF.